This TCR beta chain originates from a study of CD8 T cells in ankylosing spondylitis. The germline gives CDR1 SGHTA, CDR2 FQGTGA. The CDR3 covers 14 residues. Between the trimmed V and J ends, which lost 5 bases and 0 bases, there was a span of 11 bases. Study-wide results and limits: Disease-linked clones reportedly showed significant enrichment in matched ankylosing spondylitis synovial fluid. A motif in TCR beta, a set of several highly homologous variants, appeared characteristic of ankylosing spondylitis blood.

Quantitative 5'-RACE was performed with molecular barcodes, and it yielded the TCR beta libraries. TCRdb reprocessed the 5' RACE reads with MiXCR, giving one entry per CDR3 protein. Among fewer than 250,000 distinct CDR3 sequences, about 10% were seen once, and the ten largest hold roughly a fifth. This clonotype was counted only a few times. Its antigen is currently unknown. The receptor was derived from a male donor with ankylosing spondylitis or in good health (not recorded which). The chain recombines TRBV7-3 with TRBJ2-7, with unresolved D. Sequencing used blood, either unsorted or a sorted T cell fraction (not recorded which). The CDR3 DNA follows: TGTGCCAGCAGCCTCACAGCGAGCTCCTACGAGCAGTACTTC. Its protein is CASSLTASSYEQYF.